This entry lists 17 T cell receptor beta chains sequenced from one sample in a study of identical twins. TCRdb passed the 5' RACE reads through MiXCR, listing each CDR3 protein once. Here the sample spans hundreds of thousands of distinct CDR3 sequences, around 12% being singletons. The same data also went into a second study, on yellow fever vaccine responses in identical twins.

Sequenced sample: CD8+ T cells sorted from blood. The receptors originated from a woman younger than 35 in good health.

The chain combines TRBV2 with TRBJ2-7; tentative D call: TRBD2 (5 bases). V was shortened by 10 bases and J by 4 bases, with 11 bases between the two germline ends. There are 11 residues in the CDR3. CDR1 is SNHLY, CDR2 FYNNEI, per germline. The DNA of the CDR3 is TGTGCCACCGCTGGGAGATACGAGCAGTACTTC. Translating gives CATAGRYEQYF.

This clonotype was seen ten or more times. The chain joins TRBV5-6 to TRBJ2-7; D not certain. This CDR3 contains 14 residues. CDR1 is SGHDT, CDR2 YYEEEE, per germline. Trimming cost V 4 bases and J 2 bases, with 13 bases left between them. CDR3 region: CASSPTAGAYEQYF. CDR3 bases: TGTGCCAGCAGCCCAACAGCAGGAGCCTACGAGCAGTACTTC.

This clonotype was counted between two and nine times. This chain links TRBV11-2 with TRBJ2-3; the D gene is possibly TRBD2 (5 bases). CDR1 and CDR2 from the germline V gene are SGHAT and FQNNGV. The CDR3 has 14 residues. V was trimmed by 3 bases and J by 1 base, leaving 8 bases between them. The chain's CDR3 is CASSFTRGTDTQYF. The DNA for the CDR3 is TGTGCCAGCAGCTTCACTAGGGGCACAGATACGCAGTATTTT.

This rearrangement joins TRBV27 to TRBJ2-1; 11 bases line up with TRBD2. V lost 7 bases and J lost 7; bases outside the gene matches: 6. This CDR3 comprises 14 residues. Per germline, CDR1 MNHEY and CDR2 SMNVEV (reference sequence). The CDR3 region is CASNLAGGFNEQFF. CDR3 sequence (DNA): TGTGCCAGCAACCTAGCGGGAGGTTTTAATGAGCAGTTCTTC.

The chain combines TRBV11-2 with TRBJ2-7; a weak D match, TRBD2 (5 bases). CDR1 and CDR2 (germline): SGHAT, FQNNGV. The CDR3 runs to 15 residues. The ends were cut back, 3 bases at V and 1 base at J, with 13 bases in the middle. In DNA, the CDR3 is TGTGCCAGCAGCTTCAATAGCGTTGGATCCTACGAGCAGTACGTC. Encoded protein: CASSFNSVGSYEQYV.

The gene calls are TRBV27 and TRBJ2-4; 9 bases match TRBD2. The length of the CDR3 is 15 residues. With 6 bases clipped from V and 1 base from J, the junction kept 4 bases outside the gene matches. The germline gives CDR1 MNHEY, CDR2 SMNVEV (reference sequence). The CDR3 DNA reads as TGTGCCAGCAGCCTAGCGGGGTGGGCCAAAAACATTCAGTACTTC. Protein product: CASSLAGWAKNIQYF.

This clonotype showed up just a few times. The chain carries TRBV7-6 and TRBJ2-5; TRBD2 matches 14 bases. V trimming: 2 bases; J trimming: 2 bases; junction bases outside the gene matches: 13. The CDR3 is made up of 20 amino acids. Germline values: CDR1 SGHVS, CDR2 FNYEAQ. The CDR3 DNA reads TGTGCCAGCAGCTTATTGCCTGGGACTAGCGGGGGACCTAAGCAAGAGACCCAGTACTTC. Its translation is CASSLLPGTSGGPKQETQYF.

The genes are TRBV11-2 and TRBJ2-7; 7 positions match TRBD1. J was trimmed by 0 bases and V by 5 bases; bases with no gene match: 4. The germline V gene has CDR1 SGHAT and CDR2 FQNNGV. The CDR3 runs to 14 residues. CDR3 in amino acids: CASSPRDSSYEQYF. CDR3 coding DNA: TGTGCCAGCAGCCCGAGGGACAGCTCCTACGAGCAGTACTTC.

This clonotype was seen a handful of times. V gene TRBV4-1 combines with J gene TRBJ1-5, with D uncertain. Looked up from germline, CDR1 is MGHRA and CDR2 is YSYEKL. The length of the CDR3 is 15 residues. The V gene lost 0 bases and the J gene lost 5 bases, with 11 bases spanning the gap. CDR3 sequence (DNA): TGCGCCAGCAGCCAAGATCAGATGGGTTATCAGCCCCAGCATTTT. This codes for CASSQDQMGYQPQHF.

V usage is TRBV13 and J usage is TRBJ2-7; the D gene is possibly TRBD1 (5 bases). The CDR3 sequence is 14 residues long. Per germline, CDR1 PRHDT and CDR2 FYEKMQ (reference sequence). V was cut by 3 bases and J by 2 bases, with 11 bases left in between. The chain's CDR3 is CASSFYDSPYEQYV. CDR3 bases: TGTGCCAGCAGCTTCTACGACAGCCCCTACGAGCAGTACGTC.

V is TRBV19 and J is TRBJ1-1; weak D call: TRBD1 (5 bases). V was clipped by 2 bases and J by 6 bases, with 10 bases between them. This CDR3 region has 13 residues. The germline V gene encodes CDR1 LNHDA and CDR2 SQIVND (reference sequence). The CDR3 protein is CASSISQGAEAFF. The DNA for the CDR3 is TGTGCCAGTAGTATATCCCAGGGCGCTGAAGCTTTCTTT.

This clonotype was recorded at least ten times. The chain combines TRBV20-1 with TRBJ2-3, with 12 nucleotides matching TRBD2. The CDR3 loop spans 13 amino acids. V dropped 6 bases and J dropped 6; count of bases not matched to a gene: 4. Looked up from germline, CDR1 is DFQATT and CDR2 is SNEGSKA (reference sequence). Here the CDR3 reads CSAAGTSGDTQYF. CDR3 DNA: TGCAGTGCCGCCGGGACTAGCGGGGATACGCAGTATTTT.

The V and J genes are TRBV3-1 and TRBJ1-5; 10 bases are shared with TRBD1. Germline lookup yields CDR1 LGHDT and CDR2 YNNKEL (reference sequence). The length of the CDR3 is 20 residues. The J segment lost 7 bases and the V segment lost 4 bases, leaving 22 bases of the junction unmatched. DNA for the CDR3: TGTGCCAGCAGCCTTTCGACAGGGGGCTCTTTCGGGAATCTGAGGCAGCCCCAGCATTTT. As protein: CASSLSTGGSFGNLRQPQHF.

Many counts were recorded for this clonotype. The V call is TRBV20-1, the J call TRBJ1-2; a weak D match, TRBD1 (6 bases). Germline CDR1 and CDR2: DFQATT and SNEGSKA (reference sequence). Trimming pared 0 bases from V and 5 bases from J, leaving 13 bases between. This CDR3 has 14 amino acids. The CDR3 region is CSARDTGLEYGYTF. CDR3 coding DNA: TGCAGTGCTAGAGATACAGGGCTCGAGTATGGCTACACCTTC.

This clonotype has more than one count but fewer than ten. The rearrangement joins TRBV25-1 to TRBJ2-3; D perhaps matches TRBD2 (5 bases). This CDR3 is 15 amino acids long. The V gene's germline CDR1 is MGHDK and CDR2 SYGVNS. V was clipped by 3 bases and J by 1 base, with 11 bases between them. CDR3 loop: CASSDYWTGTDTQYF. The CDR3, as DNA: TGTGCCAGCAGTGATTACTGGACTGGCACAGATACGCAGTATTTT.

This clonotype appeared a few times. The rearrangement uses TRBV28 and TRBJ2-5; 10 bases line up with TRBD2. With the DNA end fitting TRBJ2-4 better, the J assignment may be wrong. Germline CDR1 MDHEN, CDR2 SYDVKM. CDR3 size: 13 residues. The CDR3 sequence is CASSFRLAGIQYF. The CDR3 region has the DNA TGTGCCAGCAGTTTCCGACTAGCGGGCATTCAGTACTTC.

A few counts support this clonotype. The rearrangement links TRBV12-3 or TRBV12-4 to TRBJ2-2, with TRBD2 matching 16 bases. The CDR3 covers 18 residues. V gave up 5 bases and J gave up 5 bases; unmatched junction bases: 8. The CDR3 sequence is CASSPGLAGGPWTGELFF. In nucleotides, the CDR3 is TGTGCCAGCAGTCCGGGACTAGCGGGGGGGCCTTGGACCGGGGAGCTGTTTTTT.